Below are 7 T cell receptor delta chains sequenced from a single sample in a study of gamma-delta T cells after stem cell transplantation (dated by TCRdb to 2016 to 2017). The library was generated by RT-PCR. Instrument on record: Illumina MiSeq. Identical DNA sequences were merged into single rows after TCRdb reprocessed the public reads with CATT. The sample table holds over 700 delta-chain clones, of which more than 15% were seen once. Less than 75% of the sample comes from the top ten. The sequenced sample was gamma-delta T cells. The receptors were gathered from a human donor. It is not recorded whose cells these are; they may come from a transplant donor.

The chain is built from TRDV2 and TRDJ1; 11 bases agree with TRDD3. CDR3 size: 20 residues. CDR1 and CDR2 (germline): GEAIGNYY, EKD. V dropped 0 bases and J dropped 0; count of bases not matched to a gene: 14. The CDR3 sequence is CACDTGSLMGDTKYTDKLIF. CDR3 nucleotides: TGTGCCTGTGACACCGGAAGCTTGATGGGGGATACGAAGTACACCGATAAACTCATCTTT.

For this clone: With a much larger clone just one base away, this may be a read error. The V and J genes are TRDV2 and TRDJ1; D possibly corresponds to TRDD3 (5 bases). The J gene is not listed in TCRdb, so it was assigned here from a DNA match to germline. Trimming shortened V by 0 bases and J by 4 bases, and 17 bases separated the two germline ends. The CDR3 sequence is 16 residues long. The germline CDR1 and CDR2 sequences are GEAIGNYY and EKD. The CDR3 loop reads CACDTRGYPDGDKLIF. The CDR3 nucleotides read TGTGCCTGTGACACCAGGGGGTACCCCGACGGCGATAAACTCATCTTT.

This rearrangement joins TRDV2 to TRDJ3, with 13 nucleotides matching TRDD3. Per the germline V gene, CDR1 is GEAIGNYY and CDR2 is EKD. Germline trimming cut 3 bases from V and 1 base from J; bases unmatched to any gene: 8. The CDR3 has 20 amino acids. CDR3 loop: CACDSVLGDTLSWDTRQMFF. CDR3 in DNA: TGTGCCTGTGACTCCGTACTGGGGGATACGCTATCCTGGGACACCCGACAGATGTTTTTC.

By share, this clone counts as hyperexpanded. Other DNA sequences within the sample encode an identical CDR3. The gene calls are TRDV2 and TRDJ1, with TRDD3 identical over 9 bases. V trimming: 0 bases; J trimming: 2 bases; junction bases outside the gene matches: 3. CDR1 GEAIGNYY and CDR2 EKD come from the germline V gene. The CDR3 is made up of 15 amino acids. The CDR3 DNA is TGTGCCTGTGACACCGTGGGGGATAAAACCGATAAACTCATCTTT. Its protein is CACDTVGDKTDKLIF.

Relative to its sample, this clone is large. The genes are TRDV1 and TRDJ1, with 10 nucleotides matching TRDD3. The trim removed 5 bases at V and 0 bases at J, leaving 42 bases unmatched. Germline CDR1 is TSWWSYY and CDR2 is QGS. There are 28 residues in the CDR3. CDR3 amino acids: CALGLPAREAFSYKGGYAVHQYTDKLIF. Here the CDR3 DNA reads TGTGCTCTTGGGCTCCCAGCGCGGGAGGCCTTCTCCTATAAAGGGGGATACGCAGTTCATCAATACACCGATAAACTCATCTTT.

The chain is built from TRDV1 and TRDJ1; a weak D match, TRDD3 (6 bases). This CDR3 is 19 amino acids long. Germline V CDR1 and CDR2: TSWWSYY, QGS. V was cut by 0 bases and J by 1 base, with 21 bases left in between. The CDR3 spells CALGELSAKPPWGTDKLIF. The CDR3 DNA follows: TGTGCTCTTGGGGAACTTAGTGCGAAACCCCCCTGGGGCACCGATAAACTCATCTTT.

V usage is TRDV2 and J usage is TRDJ1, with D perhaps matching TRDD3 (5 bases). The J gene is absent in TCRdb and was assigned here via DNA matching to germline. Germline V CDR1 and CDR2: GEAIGNYY, EKD. The ends were cut back, 3 bases at V and 6 bases at J, with 22 bases in the middle. CDR3 length: 16 amino acids. Written as DNA, the CDR3 is TGTGCCTGTGACGCCAGGGGGTACCCCGACGGCTATAAACTCATCTTT. Its protein product is CACDARGYPDGYKLIF.